These 24 T cell receptor beta chains came from one sample sequenced in a study of shared clonotypes between healthy human individuals. The repertoire was sequenced with immunoSEQ multiplex PCR; TCRdb's copy has only in-frame clones and lacks some. The profile shows some 2.3 million clones, just over 90% of them singletons. Specimen: naive CD4+ T cells from PBMCs. The subset was: CD45RA+ positively selected. Receptor source: a man aged 18 to 30 in good health. Some clones in this sample may be carry-over from other donors' samples.

This clone has only one observation. The V call is TRBV7-6, the J call TRBJ2-7; D not resolved. Germline V gene lookup returns CDR1 SGHVS and CDR2 FNYEAQ. V lost 2 bases and J 3 bases, leaving 14 bases between the germline ends. This CDR3 is built from 15 residues. The CDR3 loop is CASSLKRIGHYEQYF. CDR3 DNA sequence: TGTGCCAGCAGCTTAAAACGTATCGGCCACTACGAGCAGTACTTC.

As concerns this clone: Additional DNA sequences in this sample encode the identical CDR3. The J gene is TRBJ2-7, the V gene TRBV7-2, with 10 nucleotides matching TRBD2. J gave up 3 bases and V 1 base, and 3 bases lay outside the gene matches. This CDR3 is 15 amino acids long. The germline CDR1 and CDR2 sequences are SGHTA and FQGNSA. CDR3 amino acids: CASSLVASGSYEQYF. The CDR3 DNA sequence: TGTGCCAGCAGCTTAGTGGCTAGCGGGAGCTACGAGCAGTACTTC. Combining the CDR3 with reference TRBV7-2 and TRBJ2-7 gives the whole variable domain GAGVSQSPSNKVTEKGKDVELRCDPISGHTALYWYRQSLGQGLEFLIYFQGNSAPDKSGLPSDRFSAERTGGSVSTLTIQRTQQEDSAVYLCASSLVASGSYEQYFGPGTRLTVT.

V is TRBV28 and J is TRBJ2-7, with D perhaps matching TRBD2 (5 bases). The CDR3 is 16 amino acids. Trimming removed 6 bases from V and 3 bases from J, with 21 bases in between. Germline CDR1 reads MDHEN; CDR2 reads SYDVKM. Here the CDR3 reads CASRTYALGGGYEQYF. DNA of the CDR3: TGTGCCAGCAGAACCTATGCCCTAGGCGGAGGCTACGAGCAGTACTTC. Drawing the rest from reference TRBV28 and TRBJ2-7, the complete variable domain is DVKVTQSSRYLVKRTGEKVFLECVQDMDHENMFWYRQDPGLGLRLIYFSYDVKMKEKGDIPEGYSVSREKKERFSLILESASTNQTSMYLCASRTYALGGGYEQYFGPGTRLTVT.

This sequence joins TRBV28 and TRBJ2-7; D possibly matches TRBD1 or TRBD2 (6 bases each). This CDR3 is built from 13 residues. Trimming took 2 bases from V and 6 from J, leaving 11 bases between them. Germline assignment: CDR1 MDHEN and CDR2 SYDVKM. CDR3 bases: TGTGCCAGCAGTTTACCCCCGGGGGCCGAGCAGTACTTC. Protein: CASSLPPGAEQYF.

This CDR3 is CASSTIGGAPAGELFF. CDR3 in DNA: TGCGCCAGCAGCACCATTGGGGGCGCGCCGGCCGGGGAGCTGTTTTTT. The chain carries TRBV4-3 and TRBJ2-2, with D possibly TRBD1 on 6 matching bases. V was clipped by 5 bases and J by 6 bases, with 19 bases between them. The CDR3 is made up of 16 amino acids. Germline CDR1 is LGHNA and CDR2 is YSLEER.

The gene calls are TRBV6-1 and TRBJ2-3, with TRBD2 identical over 11 bases. Germline assignment: CDR1 MNHNS and CDR2 SASEGT. V shed 3 bases, J shed 6 bases, and the junction held 14 bases outside the gene matches. There are 18 residues in the CDR3. CDR3 coding DNA: TGTGCCAGCAGTGACCGACCAGGACTAGCGGGCGCTGGGGATACGCAGTATTTT. Translating it yields CASSDRPGLAGAGDTQYF.

The rearrangement uses TRBV18 and TRBJ1-1; the D gene is possibly TRBD1 (6 bases). Trimming shortened V by 3 bases and J by 1 base, and 15 bases separated the two germline ends. The CDR3 length is 16 residues. Germline CDR1 reads KGHSH; CDR2 reads LQKENI. This chain's CDR3 is CASSPSRTAGNTEAFF. In DNA, the CDR3 is TGTGCCAGCTCACCGTCAAGGACAGCAGGGAACACTGAAGCTTTCTTT.

The chain employs TRBV6-5 and TRBJ2-7, with 11 positions matching TRBD1. CDR3 length: 15 amino acids. Germline V gene data show CDR1 as MNHEY and CDR2 as SVGAGI. V shed 6 bases and J 4 bases; nucleotides not matched to a gene: 8. CDR3 loop: CASRNKGTGGYEQYF. CDR3 in DNA: TGTGCCAGCAGGAATAAAGGGACAGGGGGGTACGAGCAGTACTTC.

The rearrangement links TRBV28 to TRBJ2-3; a possible D gene is TRBD2 (7 bases). This CDR3 contains 14 residues. Per germline, CDR1 MDHEN and CDR2 SYDVKM. V gave up 6 bases and J gave up 3 bases, with 13 bases separating them. Here the CDR3 reads CASRPAGATDTQYF. CDR3 DNA: TGTGCCAGCAGGCCGGCGGGGGCAACAGATACGCAGTATTTT.

The genes are TRBV7-3 and TRBJ2-5, with 12 nucleotides matching TRBD2. The CDR3 runs to 18 residues. Trimming removed 5 bases from V and 2 bases from J; junction bases left unmatched: 12. Germline V gene lookup returns CDR1 SGHTA and CDR2 FQGTGA. This CDR3 is CASSLGLAGTSPQETQYF. CDR3 nucleotide sequence: TGTGCCAGCAGCCTCGGACTAGCGGGAACTTCCCCACAAGAGACCCAGTACTTC.

The J gene is TRBJ2-7, the V gene TRBV9; 8 bases are shared with TRBD2. Trimming cost V 2 bases and J 5 bases; bases outside gene matches: 6. The CDR3 spans 14 residues. From germline, CDR1 is SGDLS and CDR2 YYNGEE. The CDR3 bases are TGTGCCAGCAGCGTTAGCGGGAATCGACACGAGCAGTACTTC. It codes for CASSVSGNRHEQYF.

The chain carries TRBV5-4 and TRBJ1-1, with 8 bases that match TRBD1. CDR3 length: 17 amino acids. The germline V gene has CDR1 SGHNT and CDR2 YYREEE (reference sequence). The trim removed 3 bases at V and 7 bases at J, leaving 17 bases unmatched. This CDR3 reads CASSSPSTGQGAYEAFF. The CDR3 DNA sequence: TGTGCCAGCAGCTCGCCTTCCACAGGACAGGGAGCTTATGAAGCTTTCTTT.

The genes are TRBV4-1 and TRBJ2-1; D gene ambiguous. The CDR3 is 15 residues long. Per the germline V gene, CDR1 is MGHRA and CDR2 is YSYEKL. Trimming removed 0 bases at V and 8 bases at J, with 14 bases between. CDR3 sequence reads: CASSQDHNDSDEQFF. The DNA of the CDR3 is TGCGCCAGCAGCCAAGATCACAACGATTCCGATGAGCAGTTCTTC.

This clone was recorded only once. The chain recombines TRBV19 with TRBJ1-3; 8 bases agree with TRBD1. Germline V gene data show CDR1 as LNHDA and CDR2 as SQIVND (reference sequence). The CDR3 has 18 residues. The J segment lost 1 base and the V segment lost 6 bases, leaving 14 bases of the junction unmatched. The DNA of the CDR3 is TGTGCCAGTAGAGTGAGACAGGGACAGGTTTCGTCTGGAAACACCATATATTTT. Encoded protein: CASRVRQGQVSSGNTIYF. Complete variable domain (other parts from reference TRBV19 and TRBJ1-3): DGGITQSPKYLFRKEGQNVTLSCEQNLNHDAMYWYRQDPGQGLRLIYYSQIVNDFQKGDIAEGYSVSREKKESFPLTVTSAQKNPTAFYLCASRVRQGQVSSGNTIYFGEGSWLTVV.

The rearrangement joins TRBV5-6 to TRBJ2-7, with TRBD2 matching 14 bases. This CDR3 has 13 amino acids. After removal of 4 bases from V and 12 bases from J, the junction contained 6 bases not matched to a gene. Germline values: CDR1 SGHDT, CDR2 YYEEEE. The CDR3 DNA reads as TGTGCCAGCAGCCCGGGACTAGCGGGGGTCTGGTACTTC. Amino acid sequence: CASSPGLAGVWYF.

The V and J genes are TRBV10-3 and TRBJ2-1, with 8 bases aligning to TRBD1. This CDR3 is 16 amino acids long. Germline assignment: CDR1 ENHRY and CDR2 SYGVKD. V trimming: 10 bases; J trimming: 0 bases; junction bases outside the gene matches: 11. DNA of the CDR3: TGTGCCAAGAAGGCAGGGGGCCTTAGCTCCTACAATGAGCAGTTCTTC. This translates into CAKKAGGLSSYNEQFF.

This chain joins TRBV7-9 and TRBJ1-3, with D possibly TRBD1 on 6 matching bases. The V and J ends lost 5 bases and 0 bases respectively, with 11 bases between them. Germline lookup yields CDR1 SEHNR and CDR2 FQNEAQ (reference sequence). CDR3 length: 15 amino acids. The CDR3 region has the DNA TGTGCCAGCAGCCGGGGACAAAGCTCTGGAAACACCATATATTTT. This codes for CASSRGQSSGNTIYF.

This sequence joins TRBV7-9 and TRBJ1-5; possible D gene TRBD1, 5 bases. The ends were cut back, 5 bases at V and 11 bases at J, with 16 bases in the middle. The CDR3 runs to 13 residues. Germline CDR1 reads SEHNR; CDR2 reads FQNEAQ (reference sequence). The CDR3: CASSLNGVGAQHF. The CDR3 DNA is TGTGCCAGCAGCCTTAATGGAGTGGGGGCCCAGCATTTT. The whole variable domain, filled in from reference TRBV7-9 and TRBJ1-5, reads DTGVSQNPRHKITKRGQNVTFRCDPISEHNRLYWYRQTLGQGPEFLTYFQNEAQLEKSRLLSDRFSAERPKGSFSTLEIQRTEQGDSAMYLCASSLNGVGAQHFGDGTRLSIL.

The chain's CDR3 is CASSHRTGRLAVADTQYF. In nucleotides, the CDR3 is TGCGCCAGCAGCCACCGGACAGGACGGCTAGCGGTCGCAGATACGCAGTATTTT. This chain links TRBV5-1 with TRBJ2-3; either TRBD1 or TRBD2 may fit D (7 bases each). From germline, CDR1 is SGHRS and CDR2 YFSETQ. The CDR3 has 18 residues. Between the trimmed V and J ends, which lost 4 bases and 4 bases, there was a span of 25 bases.

V gene TRBV5-1 combines with J gene TRBJ1-2; 8 bases map to TRBD1. The germline CDR1 and CDR2 sequences are SGHRS and YFSETQ. V gave up 2 bases and J gave up 1 base; unmatched junction bases: 10. This CDR3 is built from 17 residues. The CDR3 region has the DNA TGCGCCAGCAGCTTACTTCCTACCGGACAGGGTAACTATGGCTACACCTTC. This sequence encodes CASSLLPTGQGNYGYTF.

The table lists this clone with a count of one. Other DNA sequences in the same sample also yield this CDR3. The chain uses TRBV5-4 and TRBJ1-2; TRBD1 matches 8 bases. This CDR3 is built from 14 residues. Germline V gene data show CDR1 as SGHNT and CDR2 as YYREEE (reference sequence). V gave up 0 bases and J gave up 6 bases; unmatched junction bases: 4. CDR3 residues: CASSLGQGADGYTF. The CDR3 DNA reads TGTGCCAGCAGCTTGGGGCAGGGGGCAGATGGCTACACCTTC.

The V call is TRBV9, the J call TRBJ2-7; tentatively, D is TRBD2 (6 bases). The CDR3 consists of 14 residues. Germline V gives CDR1 SGDLS, CDR2 YYNGEE. Trimming stripped 2 bases from V and 3 bases from J, with 12 bases between. This CDR3 is CASSVSSARYEQYF. CDR3 in DNA: TGTGCCAGCAGCGTCTCTAGCGCCCGCTACGAGCAGTACTTC.

This rearrangement joins TRBV19 to TRBJ2-7; TRBD2 matches 7 bases. This CDR3 region has 15 residues. CDR1 and CDR2 from the germline V gene are LNHDA and SQIVND (reference sequence). Trimming cost V 5 bases and J 7 bases; bases outside gene matches: 14. This chain's CDR3 is CASSQLGTTDTEQYF. DNA of the CDR3: TGTGCCAGTAGTCAACTCGGGACTACCGACACAGAGCAGTACTTC.

This chain joins TRBV7-8 and TRBJ1-2, with TRBD1 as a possible D gene (5 bases). CDR3 length: 15 amino acids. Germline V gene lookup returns CDR1 SGHVS and CDR2 FQNEAQ. The V and J ends lost 1 base and 2 bases respectively, with 11 bases between them. The CDR3 bases are TGTGCCAGCAGCTTAGTGGGAGGGGTGAACTATGGCTACACCTTC. As protein: CASSLVGGVNYGYTF.